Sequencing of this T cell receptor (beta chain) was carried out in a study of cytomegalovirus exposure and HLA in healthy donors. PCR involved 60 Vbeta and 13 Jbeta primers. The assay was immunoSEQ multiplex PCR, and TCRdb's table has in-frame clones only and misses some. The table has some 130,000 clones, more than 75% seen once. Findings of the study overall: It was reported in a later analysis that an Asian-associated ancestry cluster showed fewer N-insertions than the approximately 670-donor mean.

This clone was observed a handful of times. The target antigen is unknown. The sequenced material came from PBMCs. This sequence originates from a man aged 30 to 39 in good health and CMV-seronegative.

The CDR3 loop reads CASIKQGVTEAFF. Written as DNA, the CDR3 is TGTGCCAGCATTAAACAGGGCGTCACTGAAGCTTTCTTT. V gene TRBV2 combines with J gene TRBJ1-1, with D perhaps matching TRBD1 (6 bases). The V gene lost 7 bases and the J gene lost 4 bases, with 13 bases spanning the gap. The CDR3 is 13 amino acids. Germline V lookup: CDR1 SNHLY, CDR2 FYNNEI. Based on the CDR3 plus reference TRBV2 and TRBJ1-1, the full variable domain is EPEVTQTPSHQVTQMGQEVILRCVPISNHLYFYWYRQILGQKVEFLVSFYNNEISEKSEIFDDQFSVERPDGSNFTLKIRSTKLEDSAMYFCASIKQGVTEAFFGQGTRLTVV.